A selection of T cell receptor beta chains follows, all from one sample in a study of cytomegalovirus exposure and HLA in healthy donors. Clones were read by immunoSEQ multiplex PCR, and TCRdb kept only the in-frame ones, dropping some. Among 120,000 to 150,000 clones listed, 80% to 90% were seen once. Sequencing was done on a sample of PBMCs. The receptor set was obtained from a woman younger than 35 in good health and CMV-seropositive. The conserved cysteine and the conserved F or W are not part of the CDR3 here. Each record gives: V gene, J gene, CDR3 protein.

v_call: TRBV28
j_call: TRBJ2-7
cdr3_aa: ASSPGTSHEQY

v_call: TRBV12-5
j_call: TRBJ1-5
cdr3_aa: ASGFREQPQH

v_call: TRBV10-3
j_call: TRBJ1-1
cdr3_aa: AIINERVPTEAF

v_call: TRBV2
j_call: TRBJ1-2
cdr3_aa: ASSPLTGPSGYT

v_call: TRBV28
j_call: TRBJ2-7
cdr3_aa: ASSPSQGFSLRVQY

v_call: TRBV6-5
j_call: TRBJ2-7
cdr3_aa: ASSWMMTGEQY

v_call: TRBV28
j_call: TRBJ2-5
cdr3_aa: ASKDRDRPQETQY

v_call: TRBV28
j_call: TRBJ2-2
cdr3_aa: ASSLGGFTGELF

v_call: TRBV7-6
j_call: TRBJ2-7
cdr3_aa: ASSPRLAGNYEQY

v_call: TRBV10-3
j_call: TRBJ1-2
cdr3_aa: AISEEGAGYGYT

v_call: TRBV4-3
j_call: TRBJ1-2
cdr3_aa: ASSQDLGGGPYGYT

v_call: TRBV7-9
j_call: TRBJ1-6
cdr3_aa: ASSLTGDSPLH

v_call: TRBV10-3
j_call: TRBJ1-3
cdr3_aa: AISESLGPSPGNTIY

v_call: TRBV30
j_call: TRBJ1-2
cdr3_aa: AWSPADSLLGYT

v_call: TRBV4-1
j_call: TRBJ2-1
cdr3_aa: ASSHFSPPRHEQF

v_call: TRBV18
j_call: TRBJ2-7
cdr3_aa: ASSPGTGAPYEQY

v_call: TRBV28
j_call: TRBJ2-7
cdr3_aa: ASSTGTGSYEQY

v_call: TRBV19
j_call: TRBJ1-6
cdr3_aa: ASSTHSLRDSPLH

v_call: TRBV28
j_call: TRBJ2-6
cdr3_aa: ASSFWGSSGANVLT

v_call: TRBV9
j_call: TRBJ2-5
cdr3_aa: ASSVGASGRAGETQY

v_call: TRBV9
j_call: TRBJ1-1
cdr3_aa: ASSVVTATEAF

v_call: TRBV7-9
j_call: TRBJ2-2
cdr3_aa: ASSAQGAGELF

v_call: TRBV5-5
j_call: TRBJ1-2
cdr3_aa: ASSWNDRGVDGYT

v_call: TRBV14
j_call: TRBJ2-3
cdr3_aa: ASSQDGSGPPRGGQY

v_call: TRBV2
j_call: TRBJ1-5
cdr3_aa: ASSETGQGARALNQPQH

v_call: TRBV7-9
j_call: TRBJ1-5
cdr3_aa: ASSSAGTSNQPQH

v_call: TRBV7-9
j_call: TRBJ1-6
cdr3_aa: ASSFGGSPLH

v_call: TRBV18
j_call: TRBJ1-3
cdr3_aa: ASSPIRDSSGNTIY

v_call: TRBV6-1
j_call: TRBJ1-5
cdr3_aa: ASSEAYTVNQPQH

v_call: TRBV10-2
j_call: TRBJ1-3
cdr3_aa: ASEDRASGNTIY

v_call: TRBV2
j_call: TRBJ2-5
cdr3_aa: ASSDGLAGGPGETQY

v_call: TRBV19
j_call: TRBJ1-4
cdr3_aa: ATSDRRSGSNEKLF

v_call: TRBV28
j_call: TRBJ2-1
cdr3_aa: ASTFGTNNEQF

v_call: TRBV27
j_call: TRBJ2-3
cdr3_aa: ASSHLGGGGAYTQY

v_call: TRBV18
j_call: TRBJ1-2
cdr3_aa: ASSPDNNYGYT

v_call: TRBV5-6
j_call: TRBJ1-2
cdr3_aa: ASSLQGGISGYT

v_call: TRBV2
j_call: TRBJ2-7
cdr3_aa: ASYAGGGEQY

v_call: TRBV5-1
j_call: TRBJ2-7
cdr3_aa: ASSPPGTDLSEQY

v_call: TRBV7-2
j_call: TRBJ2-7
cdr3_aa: ASSPGLAGGHGYEQY

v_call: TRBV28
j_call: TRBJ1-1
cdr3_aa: ASSPLDRRNTEAF

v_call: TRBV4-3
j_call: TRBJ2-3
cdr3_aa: ASSRDRVQSTDTQY

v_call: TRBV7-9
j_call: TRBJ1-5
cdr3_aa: ASSLAKWHQPQH

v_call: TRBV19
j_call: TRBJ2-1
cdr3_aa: ASSIEGTSGAGNEQF

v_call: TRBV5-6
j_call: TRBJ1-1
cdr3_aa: ASSYLEEAF

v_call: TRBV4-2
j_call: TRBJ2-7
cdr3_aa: ASSQASGQGIYEQY

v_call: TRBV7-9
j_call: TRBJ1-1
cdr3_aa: ASSTHQSTEAF

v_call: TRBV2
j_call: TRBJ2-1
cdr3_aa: ASRRRGLYNEQF

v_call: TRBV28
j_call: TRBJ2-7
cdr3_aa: ASLLGTGSYEQY

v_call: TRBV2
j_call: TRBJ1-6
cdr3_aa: AGRQVPYNSPLH